The next 25 T cell receptor beta chains were all read from a single sample in a study of Ad26.COV2.S vaccination and SARS-CoV-2 variants. Treatment of the sample: about 20 received Ad26.COV2.S at low or high dose, single or two shots; several received placebo; per-sample allocation not given. Day 63 after the first vaccine or placebo injection was the time point for sampling. The method was immunoSEQ multiplex PCR; TCRdb's version includes in-frame clones alone and lacks a portion of them. The sample shows some 460,000 clones, 70% to 90% of them seen only once. The sequenced sample was peripheral blood, obtained in a trial of Ad26.COV2.S vaccine versus placebo. These receptors were obtained from a person between 18 and 60 years old who received the Ad26.COV2.S COVID-19 vaccine or a placebo.

Notes on this clone: Germline and junction disagree at one end, which may indicate a read error. The chain recombines TRBV7-7 with TRBJ2-1; the D gene is possibly TRBD2 (6 bases). Looked up from germline, CDR1 is SSHAT and CDR2 is FNYEAQ (reference sequence). The CDR3 runs 15 residues. The DNA of the CDR3 is TGTGCTAGCAGCAGAAGTAGCGGAACCTACAATGAGCAGTTCTTC. This encodes CASSRSSGTYNEQFF.

This chain connects TRBV2 to TRBJ2-2; no clear D gene. CDR3 length: 13 amino acids. CDR1 and CDR2 from the germline V gene are SNHLY and FYNNEI. The V gene lost 7 bases and the J gene lost 1 base, with 7 bases spanning the gap. CDR3 amino acids: CASKLENTGELFF. The DNA for the CDR3 is TGTGCCAGCAAACTGGAGAACACCGGGGAGCTGTTTTTT. The entire variable domain, with the rest obtained from reference TRBV2 and TRBJ2-2, is as follows: EPEVTQTPSHQVTQMGQEVILRCVPISNHLYFYWYRQILGQKVEFLVSFYNNEISEKSEIFDDQFSVERPDGSNFTLKIRSTKLEDSAMYFCASKLENTGELFFGEGSRLTVL.

The chain recombines TRBV10-3 with TRBJ1-3, with 9 bases that match TRBD1. This CDR3 is built from 16 residues. From germline, CDR1 is ENHRY and CDR2 SYGVKD. The junction had 4 bases not matched to a gene; V was cut back by 4 bases and J by 0 bases. CDR3 nucleotide sequence: TGTGCCATCAGTGCAGGGACAGGGAGCTCTGGAAACACCATATATTTT. Translation gives CAISAGTGSSGNTIYF.

The genes are TRBV25-1 and TRBJ1-1; D possibly corresponds to TRBD1 (5 bases). The CDR3 has 15 residues. V shed 6 bases and J shed 1 base, with 15 bases lying between them. Germline CDR1 reads MGHDK; CDR2 reads SYGVNS. The CDR3 spells CASSARRGENTEAFF. Written as DNA, the CDR3 is TGTGCCAGCAGCGCGCGCCGGGGGGAGAACACTGAAGCTTTCTTT.

This chain uses TRBV7-2 with TRBJ2-2; TRBD2 might be the D (7 bases). The V and J ends lost 2 bases and 5 bases respectively, with 15 bases between them. The CDR3 length is 16 residues. Germline CDR1 is SGHTA and CDR2 is FQGNSA. In DNA, the CDR3 is TGTGCCAGCAGCTTATTAAGGGGGGGAAGAACCGGGGAGCTGTTTTTT. Its translation is CASSLLRGGRTGELFF.

This rearrangement joins TRBV5-1 to TRBJ2-7; D is possibly TRBD2 (5 bases). Trimming cost V 1 base and J 6 bases, with 14 bases left between them. The CDR3 runs 14 residues. Germline V CDR1 and CDR2: SGHRS, YFSETQ. The CDR3, as DNA: TGCGCCAGCAGCTTGTCGAGGGAGTCGAGCGAGCAGTACTTC. Amino acid sequence: CASSLSRESSEQYF.

This chain connects TRBV21-1 to TRBJ2-5; TRBD1, as called in the table, went unchecked against the DNA. TRBV21-1 corresponds to a pseudogene. This CDR3 has 17 residues. Written as DNA, the CDR3 is TGTGCCAGCAGCAATTCGCACCGGGACAGCCTTCAAGAGACCCAGTACTTC. As protein: CASSNSHRDSLQETQYF.

The gene calls are TRBV6-6 and TRBJ1-5; D remains ambiguous. Trimming shortened V by 8 bases and J by 0 bases, and 5 bases separated the two germline ends. The CDR3 extends over 12 amino acids. The germline V gene has CDR1 MNHNY and CDR2 SVGAGI (reference sequence). The CDR3 DNA reads TGTGCCAGCGGGGTTAGCAATCAGCCCCAGCATTTT. It yields the protein CASGVSNQPQHF.

This chain links TRBV9 with TRBJ2-5, with D perhaps matching TRBD1 (6 bases). With 0 bases removed from V and 3 bases from J, the gap between germline ends came to 12 bases. In germline, CDR1 is SGDLS, CDR2 YYNGEE. This CDR3 has 15 residues. The CDR3 sequence: CASSVDSSGEETQYF. The CDR3 DNA is TGTGCCAGCAGCGTAGATAGTTCAGGGGAAGAGACCCAGTACTTC.

The chain has TRBV30 and TRBJ1-5, with 8 positions matching TRBD1. The CDR3 is 14 residues long. From germline, CDR1 is GTSNPN and CDR2 SVGIG (reference sequence). V lost 0 bases to trimming and J lost 5 bases; unmatched junction nucleotides: 3. Here the CDR3 DNA reads TGTGCCTGGAGTGTACGCAGGGGGCATCAGCCCCAGCATTTT. Protein: CAWSVRRGHQPQHF. The full variable domain, its missing parts supplied by reference TRBV30 and TRBJ1-5, is SQTIHQWPATLVQPVGSPLSLECTVEGTSNPNLYWYRQAAGRGLQLLFYSVGIGQISSEVPQNLSASRPQDRQFILSSKKLLLSDSGFYLCAWSVRRGHQPQHFGDGTRLSIL.

The chain employs TRBV5-8 and TRBJ1-5, with unresolved D. Per germline, CDR1 SGHTS and CDR2 YDEGEE. CDR3 length equals 17 residues. Trimming removed 6 bases at V and 0 bases at J, with 19 bases between. The CDR3 is CASIAEEGQYSNQPQHF. The CDR3 nucleotides are TGTGCCAGCATAGCAGAGGAAGGGCAGTATAGCAATCAGCCCCAGCATTTT. Full variable domain (missing parts from reference TRBV5-8 and TRBJ1-5): EAGVTQSPTHLIKTRGQQATLRCSPISGHTSVYWYQQALGLGLQFLLWYDEGEERNRGNFPPRFSGRQFPNYSSELNVNALELEDSALYLCASIAEEGQYSNQPQHFGDGTRLSIL.

The chain combines TRBV19 with TRBJ1-2; D is possibly TRBD1 (5 bases). The germline V and J ends were trimmed by 7 bases and 5 bases, with 17 bases remaining between them. The length of the CDR3 is 14 residues. Germline V gene data show CDR1 as LNHDA and CDR2 as SQIVND (reference sequence). CDR3 loop: CASKTGTDLYGYTF. The CDR3 nucleotides are TGTGCCAGTAAAACCGGGACGGATTTATATGGCTACACCTTC.

The gene calls are TRBV27 and TRBJ1-2; tentative D call: TRBD1 (5 bases). The CDR3 is 16 residues long. Germline V lookup: CDR1 MNHEY, CDR2 SMNVEV (reference sequence). Trimming stripped 4 bases from V and 6 bases from J, with 21 bases between. The DNA of the CDR3 is TGTGCCAGCAGTTCCCACGCCGGGACTAAAGGGAATGGCTACACCTTC. It yields the protein CASSSHAGTKGNGYTF.

The table lists this clone with a few counts. The genes are TRBV9 and TRBJ1-1; D is ambiguous. The CDR3 is 12 residues long. Trimming left V 3 bases short and J 0 bases short, with 3 bases between. Germline V CDR1 and CDR2: SGDLS, YYNGEE. CDR3 in amino acids: CASSGLNTEAFF. DNA of the CDR3: TGTGCCAGCAGCGGACTGAACACTGAAGCTTTCTTT.

V gene TRBV28 combines with J gene TRBJ1-1; D remains ambiguous. Between the trimmed V and J ends, which lost 6 bases and 5 bases, there was a span of 13 bases. From germline, CDR1 is MDHEN and CDR2 SYDVKM. The CDR3 is 13 amino acids. This CDR3 reads CASRPGRSTEAFF. The CDR3 region has the DNA TGTGCCAGCAGACCCGGGAGATCGACTGAAGCTTTCTTT. The full variable domain, rest sourced from reference TRBV28 and TRBJ1-1, is DVKVTQSSRYLVKRTGEKVFLECVQDMDHENMFWYRQDPGLGLRLIYFSYDVKMKEKGDIPEGYSVSREKKERFSLILESASTNQTSMYLCASRPGRSTEAFFGQGTRLTVV.

The rearrangement joins TRBV3-1 (or the pseudogene TRBV3-2) to TRBJ2-1; TRBD1 agrees at 11 bases. This CDR3 has 16 residues. From germline, CDR1 is LGHDT and CDR2 YNNKEL (reference sequence). V shed 5 bases, J shed 8 bases, and the junction held 11 bases outside the gene matches. The CDR3 spells CASSEGRDRGWDEQFF. The CDR3 region has the DNA TGTGCCAGCAGCGAAGGACGGGACAGGGGGTGGGATGAGCAGTTCTTC.

This clone was seen only once. The gene calls are TRBV9 and TRBJ1-1; no clear D gene. This CDR3 is 15 amino acids long. CDR1 is SGDLS, CDR2 YYNGEE, per germline. V was clipped by 0 bases and J by 1 base, with 10 bases between them. CDR3 DNA sequence: TGTGCCAGCAGCGTAGGTGTTGGCACGAACACTGAAGCTTTCTTT. It encodes CASSVGVGTNTEAFF. The whole variable domain, remainder taken from reference TRBV9 and TRBJ1-1, is DSGVTQTPKHLITATGQRVTLRCSPRSGDLSVYWYQQSLDQGLQFLIQYYNGEERAKGNILERFSAQQFPDLHSELNLSSLELGDSALYFCASSVGVGTNTEAFFGQGTRLTVV.

This clone was recorded once. This chain joins TRBV11-3 and TRBJ1-1, with 8 bases aligning to TRBD1. Losses at the gene ends were 7 bases for V and 2 bases for J; bases not matched to a gene: 9. Germline CDR1 SGHNT, CDR2 YENEEA. This CDR3 comprises 15 residues. The DNA of the CDR3 is TGTGCCAGCACCCCGGGCAGGGGGCTTAACACTGAAGCTTTCTTT. Protein product: CASTPGRGLNTEAFF. The full variable domain, its missing parts supplied by reference TRBV11-3 and TRBJ1-1, is EAGVVQSPRYKIIEKKQPVAFWCNPISGHNTLYWYLQNLGQGPELLIRYENEEAVDDSQLPKDRFSAERLKGVDSTLKIQPAELGDSAVYLCASTPGRGLNTEAFFGQGTRLTVV.

The chain couples TRBV30 to TRBJ1-2; D might be TRBD1 (5 bases). The CDR3 is made up of 15 amino acids. V was trimmed by 4 bases and J by 4 bases, leaving 19 bases between them. CDR1 is GTSNPN, CDR2 SVGIG, per germline (reference sequence). The CDR3 sequence: CAWNGIRGIGYGYTF. The CDR3 DNA reads TGTGCCTGGAATGGGATTCGGGGGATCGGCTATGGCTACACCTTC. The full variable domain, in which reference TRBV30 and TRBJ1-2 provide the parts outside the CDR3, is SQTIHQWPATLVQPVGSPLSLECTVEGTSNPNLYWYRQAAGRGLQLLFYSVGIGQISSEVPQNLSASRPQDRQFILSSKKLLLSDSGFYLCAWNGIRGIGYGYTFGSGTRLTVV.

The genes are TRBV28 and TRBJ1-5; D gene uncertain. CDR1 is MDHEN, CDR2 SYDVKM, per germline. The CDR3 has 14 residues. Trimming took off 2 bases at V and 6 bases at J, with 11 bases between the two ends. CDR3 protein: CASSLASLFQPQHF. CDR3 in DNA: TGTGCCAGCAGTTTAGCAAGTCTCTTTCAGCCCCAGCATTTT.

The rearrangement links TRBV4-3 to TRBJ1-1; a possible D gene is TRBD1 (5 bases). Germline V gene data show CDR1 as LGHNA and CDR2 as YSLEER. CDR3 length: 17 residues. V shed 2 bases and J shed 0 bases, with 16 bases lying between them. This chain's CDR3 is CASSQTEDGALNTEAFF. The CDR3 DNA reads TGCGCCAGCAGCCAAACTGAGGACGGGGCATTGAACACTGAAGCTTTCTTT.

The rearrangement joins TRBV9 to TRBJ1-5; D not certain. From germline, CDR1 is SGDLS and CDR2 YYNGEE. This CDR3 has 14 residues. The V gene lost 0 bases and the J gene lost 4 bases, with 8 bases spanning the gap. The CDR3 sequence is CASSVDSGNQPQHF. Written as DNA, the CDR3 is TGTGCCAGCAGCGTAGACAGTGGGAATCAGCCCCAGCATTTT.

The rearrangement links TRBV9 to TRBJ1-6; no reliable D call. The CDR3 has 15 amino acids. Germline lookup yields CDR1 SGDLS and CDR2 YYNGEE. Trimming pared 0 bases from V and 2 bases from J, leaving 6 bases between. CDR3 nucleotides: TGTGCCAGCAGCGTAGGGGGAACCTATAATTCACCCCTCCACTTT. Translation: CASSVGGTYNSPLHF.

The V and J genes are TRBV9 and TRBJ2-2, with 8 nucleotides matching TRBD2. V dropped 4 bases and J dropped 14; count of bases not matched to a gene: 10. The CDR3 runs to 13 residues. The germline CDR1 and CDR2 sequences are SGDLS and YYNGEE. CDR3 region: CASSPSGGVDLFF. The CDR3 DNA reads TGTGCCAGCAGCCCATCCGGGGGGGTGGACCTGTTTTTT.

In its sample, this clone was seen once. J is TRBJ1-3 and V is TRBV28; perhaps TRBD1 as D (6 bases). CDR1 and CDR2 from the germline V gene are MDHEN and SYDVKM. The CDR3 loop spans 16 amino acids. Trimming left V 3 bases short and J 2 bases short, with 14 bases between. CDR3 region: CASSLMAGEPGNTIYF. The CDR3 nucleotides are TGTGCCAGCAGTTTGATGGCAGGGGAGCCTGGAAACACCATATATTTT.